This TCR beta chain was sequenced during a study of blood T cell repertoires in COVID-19 (dated by TCRdb to 2018 to 2020). Some background on the complete study: Samples from collaborators originated in the United States, Italy and Spain and spanned both the acute and convalescent phases of COVID-19. The prospective study material was composed of cDNA or gDNA derived from T cells, B-cell-depleted T cells, or PBMCs. Deeply sampled blood TCRbeta repertoires from subjects exposed to, actively infected with, or recovered from COVID-19 were included in the dataset. The repertoires were released in a freely available public database intended as a resource for research on the immune response to SARS-CoV-2. The samples were drawn from the first 160 participants of the ongoing ImmuneRACE study and from over a thousand subjects provided by 6 global collaborators. Nearly every sample came with metadata listing a de-identified subject ID, COVID-19 status, age in years and sex. Where available, HLA class I and class II types were obtained from metadata supplied by the sample provider rather than from assay-based typing.

The sample holds many counts of this clone. Its antigen has not been determined. It has no much larger one-base neighbor in the sample; base qualities were not kept. The immunoSEQ Assay, a bias-controlled multiplex PCR, was used to amplify TCRbeta CDR3 regions from genomic DNA. As for the authors' bioinformatics: Within the assay, amplification of reference gene primers was used to estimate how many nucleated cells each sample contained. To quantify the absolute abundance of each unique TCRbeta CDR3 rearrangement, sequence reads were collapsed and filtered. Productive Simpson clonality was computed per sample as the square root of Simpson's diversity index over productive rearrangements. TCRdb provides this immuneACCESS table in a form limited to in-frame rearrangements. Some clones are lacking; in checked studies, under half of them reflect an unresolved V gene, and why the rest are absent is not known. For V, J and clone size, that table is used; D and trimming come from the DNA. The sample records some 50,000 clones, more than 75% of which are singletons. About 15% of the sample is held by the ten biggest clonotypes.

The germline V and J ends show losses of 6 bases and 7 bases respectively, and no gene match explains 6 bases of the junction. The germline V gene supplies CDR1 SNHLY and CDR2 FYNNEI. The CDR3 runs 15 residues from the cysteine to the phenylalanine. The CDR3 DNA has 45 bases and is translated from base 1. Whole blood was collected in K2EDTA tubes by collaborating institutions according to the institutions' own protocols. For TCRbeta analysis, collaborators shipped samples as frozen whole blood, isolated PBMCs, or DNA extracted from either of those sample types. What the work shows at the level of the full study, not this receptor alone: Clinical and demographic metadata were provided uncurated, with the amount varying by source and participant.

This sequence originates from a human donor in a cohort sampled during active COVID-19. Sample: peripheral blood. This chain joins TRBV2 to TRBJ2-7; a stretch of 16 junction bases matches TRBD2. The encoded CDR3 is CASRGTSGRGREQYF. The DNA sequence is as follows: TGTGCCAGCAGGGGGACTAGCGGGAGGGGTCGGGAGCAGTACTTC.